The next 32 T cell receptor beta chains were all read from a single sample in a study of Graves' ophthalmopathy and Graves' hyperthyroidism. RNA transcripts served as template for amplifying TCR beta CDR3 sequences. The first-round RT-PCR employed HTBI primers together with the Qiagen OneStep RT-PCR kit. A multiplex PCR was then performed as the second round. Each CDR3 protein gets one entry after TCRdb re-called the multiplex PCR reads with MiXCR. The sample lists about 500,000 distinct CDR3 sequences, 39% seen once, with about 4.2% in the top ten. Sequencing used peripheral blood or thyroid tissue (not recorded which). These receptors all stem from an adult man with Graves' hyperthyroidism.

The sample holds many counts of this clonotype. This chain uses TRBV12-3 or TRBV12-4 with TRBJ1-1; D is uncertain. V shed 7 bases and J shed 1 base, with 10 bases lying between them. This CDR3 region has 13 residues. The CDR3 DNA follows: TGTGCCAGCAAGCTAAGAGGGAACACTGAAGCTTTCTTT. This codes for CASKLRGNTEAFF.

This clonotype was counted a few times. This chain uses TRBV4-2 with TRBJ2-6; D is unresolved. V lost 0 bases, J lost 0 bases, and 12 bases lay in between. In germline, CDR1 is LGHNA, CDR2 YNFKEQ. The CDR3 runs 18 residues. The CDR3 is CASSQDHVLASGANVLTF. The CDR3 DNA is TGTGCCAGCAGCCAAGATCATGTTCTTGCCTCTGGGGCCAACGTCCTGACTTTC.

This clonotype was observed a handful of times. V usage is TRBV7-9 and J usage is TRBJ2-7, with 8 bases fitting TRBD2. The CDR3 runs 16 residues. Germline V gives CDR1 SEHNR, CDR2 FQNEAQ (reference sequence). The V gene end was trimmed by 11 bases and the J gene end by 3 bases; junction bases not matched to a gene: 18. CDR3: CAWRANRGGGRYEQYF. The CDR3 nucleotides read TGTGCCTGGAGGGCCAACCGGGGCGGGGGGCGCTACGAGCAGTACTTC. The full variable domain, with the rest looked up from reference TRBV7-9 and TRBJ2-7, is DTGVSQNPRHKITKRGQNVTFRCDPISEHNRLYWYRQTLGQGPEFLTYFQNEAQLEKSRLLSDRFSAERPKGSFSTLEIQRTEQGDSAMYLCAWRANRGGGRYEQYFGPGTRLTVT.

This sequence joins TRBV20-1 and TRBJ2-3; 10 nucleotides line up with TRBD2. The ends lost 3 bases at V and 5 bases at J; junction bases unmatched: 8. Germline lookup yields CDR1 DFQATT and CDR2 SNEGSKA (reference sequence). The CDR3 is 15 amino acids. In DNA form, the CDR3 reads TGCAGTGCTAGTCCCCTAGCGGGAGTGGAAGATACGCAGTATTTT. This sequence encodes CSASPLAGVEDTQYF.

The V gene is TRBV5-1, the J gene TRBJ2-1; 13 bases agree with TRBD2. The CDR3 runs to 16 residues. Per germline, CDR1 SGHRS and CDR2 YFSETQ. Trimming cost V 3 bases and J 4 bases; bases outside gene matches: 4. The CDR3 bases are TGCGCCAGCAGCTGGGGACTAGCGGGACAGTACAATGAGCAGTTCTTC. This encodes CASSWGLAGQYNEQFF.

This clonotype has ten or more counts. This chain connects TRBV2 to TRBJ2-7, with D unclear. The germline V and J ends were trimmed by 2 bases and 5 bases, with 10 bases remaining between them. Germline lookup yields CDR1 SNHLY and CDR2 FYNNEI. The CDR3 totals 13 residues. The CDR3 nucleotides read TGTGCCAGCAGTGAACAGTTTCCCCACGAGCAGTACTTC. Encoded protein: CASSEQFPHEQYF.

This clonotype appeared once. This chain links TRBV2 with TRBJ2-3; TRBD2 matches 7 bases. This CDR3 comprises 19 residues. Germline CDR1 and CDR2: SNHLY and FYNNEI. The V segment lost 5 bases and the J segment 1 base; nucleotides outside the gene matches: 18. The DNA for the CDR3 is TGTGCCAGCAGTTTCAAAGCCGGGACTAAAATCGGGGGCACAGATACGCAGTATTTT. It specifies CASSFKAGTKIGGTDTQYF.

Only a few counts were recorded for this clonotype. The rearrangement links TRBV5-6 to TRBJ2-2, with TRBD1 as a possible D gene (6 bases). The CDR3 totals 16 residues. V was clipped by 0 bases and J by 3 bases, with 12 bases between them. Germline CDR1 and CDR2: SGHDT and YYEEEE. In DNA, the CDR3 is TGTGCCAGCAGCTTGGTCGACAGGCTGGACACCGGGGAGCTGTTTTTT. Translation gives CASSLVDRLDTGELFF.

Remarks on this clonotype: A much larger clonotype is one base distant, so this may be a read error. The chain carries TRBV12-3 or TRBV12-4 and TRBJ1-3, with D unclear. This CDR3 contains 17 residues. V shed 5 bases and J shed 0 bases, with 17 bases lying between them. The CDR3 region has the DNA TGTGCCAGCAGTGAAGCAGTGGGGTCAACCTCTGGAAACACCATATATTTT. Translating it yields CASSEAVGSTSGNTIYF.

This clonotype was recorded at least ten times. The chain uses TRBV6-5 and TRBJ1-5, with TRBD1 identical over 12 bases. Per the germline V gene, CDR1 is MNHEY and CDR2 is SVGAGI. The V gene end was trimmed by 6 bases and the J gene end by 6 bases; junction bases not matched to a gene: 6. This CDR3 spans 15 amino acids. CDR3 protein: CASSIGTGGSQPQHF. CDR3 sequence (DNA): TGTGCCAGCAGCATTGGGACAGGGGGCAGTCAGCCCCAGCATTTT.

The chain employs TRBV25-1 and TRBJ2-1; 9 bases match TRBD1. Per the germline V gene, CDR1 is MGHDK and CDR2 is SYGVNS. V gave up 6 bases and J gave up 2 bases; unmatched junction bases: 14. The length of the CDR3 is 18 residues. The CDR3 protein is CASSVHHWYRGPYNEQFF. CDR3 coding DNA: TGTGCCAGCAGCGTCCACCATTGGTACAGGGGGCCCTACAATGAGCAGTTCTTC.

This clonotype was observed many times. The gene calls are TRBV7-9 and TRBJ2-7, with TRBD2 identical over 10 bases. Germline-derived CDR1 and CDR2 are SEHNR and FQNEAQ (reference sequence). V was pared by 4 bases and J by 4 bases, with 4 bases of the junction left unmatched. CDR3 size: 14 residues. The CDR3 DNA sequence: TGTGCCAGCAGCTCGATAGCGGGAGGTTACGAGCAGTACTTC. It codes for CASSSIAGGYEQYF.

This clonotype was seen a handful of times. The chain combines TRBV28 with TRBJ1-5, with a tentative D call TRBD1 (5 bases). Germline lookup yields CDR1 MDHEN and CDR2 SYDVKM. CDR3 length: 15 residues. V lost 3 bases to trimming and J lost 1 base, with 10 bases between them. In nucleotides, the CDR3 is TGTGCCAGCAGTTTCCAGGGTATGAGCAATCAGCCCCAGCATTTT. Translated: CASSFQGMSNQPQHF.

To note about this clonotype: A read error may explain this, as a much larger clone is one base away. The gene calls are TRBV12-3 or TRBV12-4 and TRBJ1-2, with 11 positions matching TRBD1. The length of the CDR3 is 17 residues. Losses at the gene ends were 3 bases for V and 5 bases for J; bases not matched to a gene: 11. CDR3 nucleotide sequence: TGTGCCAGCAGTTTCGAGGGGGACAGGGGGATGAGATATGGCTACACCTTC. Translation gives CASSFEGDRGMRYGYTF.

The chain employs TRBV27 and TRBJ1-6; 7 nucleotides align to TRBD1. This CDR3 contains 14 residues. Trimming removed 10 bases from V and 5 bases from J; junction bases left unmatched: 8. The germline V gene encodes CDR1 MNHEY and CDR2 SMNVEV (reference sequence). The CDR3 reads CATTKTGNNSPLHF. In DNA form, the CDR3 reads TGTGCCACCACGAAGACAGGGAATAATTCACCCCTCCACTTT.

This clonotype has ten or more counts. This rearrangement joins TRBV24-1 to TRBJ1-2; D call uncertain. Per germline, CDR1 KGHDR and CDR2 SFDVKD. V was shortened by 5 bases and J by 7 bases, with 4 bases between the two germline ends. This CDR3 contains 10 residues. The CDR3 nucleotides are TGTGCCACCAGTGCATCTGGCTACACCTTC. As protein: CATSASGYTF.

The CDR3 nucleotides are TGTGCCAGCAGTGAATTCGCCGCGGGACACTACGAGCAGTACTTC. Translation gives CASSEFAAGHYEQYF. The gene calls are TRBV25-1 and TRBJ2-7; D may match TRBD1 or TRBD2 (6 bases each). This CDR3 contains 15 residues. The V end lost 1 base, the J end lost 3 bases, and 13 bases lay between the germline ends. CDR1 is MGHDK, CDR2 SYGVNS, per germline.

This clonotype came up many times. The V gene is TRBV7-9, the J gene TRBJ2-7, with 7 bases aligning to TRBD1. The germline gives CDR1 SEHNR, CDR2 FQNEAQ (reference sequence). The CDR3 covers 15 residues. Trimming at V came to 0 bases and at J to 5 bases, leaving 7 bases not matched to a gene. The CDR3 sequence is CASSLAQGVRNEQYF. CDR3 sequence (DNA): TGTGCCAGCAGCTTAGCGCAGGGGGTCAGGAACGAGCAGTACTTC.

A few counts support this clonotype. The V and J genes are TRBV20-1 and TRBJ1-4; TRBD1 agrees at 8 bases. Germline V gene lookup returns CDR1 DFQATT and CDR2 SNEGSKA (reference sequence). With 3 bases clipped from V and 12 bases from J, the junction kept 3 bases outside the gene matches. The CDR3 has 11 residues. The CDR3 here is CSARNRGELFF. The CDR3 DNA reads TGCAGTGCTAGGAACAGGGGGGAACTGTTTTTT.

The CDR3 DNA sequence: TGTGCCAGCTCACCATCGATTGGGGGGGAAGAGACCCAGTACTTC. Translated, it gives CASSPSIGGEETQYF. V is TRBV18 and J is TRBJ2-5, with TRBD2 identical over 7 bases. CDR1 is KGHSH, CDR2 LQKENI, per germline. This CDR3 region has 15 residues. The trim removed 2 bases at V and 3 bases at J, leaving 6 bases unmatched.

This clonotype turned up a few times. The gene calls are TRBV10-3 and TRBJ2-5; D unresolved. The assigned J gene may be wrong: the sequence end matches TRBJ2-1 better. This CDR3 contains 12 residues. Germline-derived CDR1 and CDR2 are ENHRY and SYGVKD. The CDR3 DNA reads TGTGCCATCAGTTCGCTCGGCAATGAGCAGTTCTTC. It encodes CAISSLGNEQFF.

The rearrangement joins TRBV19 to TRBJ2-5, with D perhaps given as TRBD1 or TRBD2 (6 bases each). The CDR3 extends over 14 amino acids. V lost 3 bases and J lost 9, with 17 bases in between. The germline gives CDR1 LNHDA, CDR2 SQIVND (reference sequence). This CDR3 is CASSIRQGTQPQYF. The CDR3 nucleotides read TGTGCCAGTAGTATTCGGCAGGGGACTCAGCCCCAGTACTTC.

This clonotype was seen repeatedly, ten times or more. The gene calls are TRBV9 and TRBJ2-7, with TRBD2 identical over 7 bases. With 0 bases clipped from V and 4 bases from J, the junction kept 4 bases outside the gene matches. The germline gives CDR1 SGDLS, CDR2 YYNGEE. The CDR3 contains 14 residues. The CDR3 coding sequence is TGTGCCAGCAGCGTAGGGGGCGGGGGTTACGAGCAGTACTTC. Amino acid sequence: CASSVGGGGYEQYF.

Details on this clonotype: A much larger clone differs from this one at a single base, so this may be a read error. The CDR3 nucleotides are TGTGCCAGCAGTGTAGGAACAGGGGGTGGCAATCAGCCCCAGCATTTT. Protein: CASSVGTGGGNQPQHF. The chain combines TRBV10-3 with TRBJ1-5; 8 bases are shared with TRBD1. CDR1 and CDR2 (germline): ENHRY, SYGVKD. This CDR3 has 16 amino acids.

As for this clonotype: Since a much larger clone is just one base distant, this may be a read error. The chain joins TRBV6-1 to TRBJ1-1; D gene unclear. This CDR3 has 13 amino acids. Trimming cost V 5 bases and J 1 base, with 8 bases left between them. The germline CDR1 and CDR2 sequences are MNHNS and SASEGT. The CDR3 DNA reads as TGTGCCAGCAGTAAAGTTTGGAACACTGAAGCTTTCTTT. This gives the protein CASSKVWNTEAFF.

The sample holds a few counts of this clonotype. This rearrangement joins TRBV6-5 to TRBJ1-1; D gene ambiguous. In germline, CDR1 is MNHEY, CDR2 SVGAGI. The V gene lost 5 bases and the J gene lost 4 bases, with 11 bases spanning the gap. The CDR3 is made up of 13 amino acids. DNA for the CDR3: TGTGCCAGCAGTAGGGATCCGGGCACTGAAGCTTTCTTT. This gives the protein CASSRDPGTEAFF.

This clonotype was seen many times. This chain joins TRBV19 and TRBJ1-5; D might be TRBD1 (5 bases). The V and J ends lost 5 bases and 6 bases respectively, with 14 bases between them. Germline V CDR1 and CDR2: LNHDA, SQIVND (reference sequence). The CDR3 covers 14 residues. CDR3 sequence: CASSPEGGVQPQHF. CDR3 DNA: TGTGCCAGTAGTCCGGAAGGAGGGGTTCAGCCCCAGCATTTT.

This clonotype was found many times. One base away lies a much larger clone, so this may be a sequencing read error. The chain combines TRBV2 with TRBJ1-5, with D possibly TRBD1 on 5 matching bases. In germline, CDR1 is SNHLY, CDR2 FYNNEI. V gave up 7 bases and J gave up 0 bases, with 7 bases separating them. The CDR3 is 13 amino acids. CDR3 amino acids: CASTGDSNQPQHF. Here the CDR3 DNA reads TGTGCCAGCACGGGGGATAGCAATCAGCCCCAGCATTTT.

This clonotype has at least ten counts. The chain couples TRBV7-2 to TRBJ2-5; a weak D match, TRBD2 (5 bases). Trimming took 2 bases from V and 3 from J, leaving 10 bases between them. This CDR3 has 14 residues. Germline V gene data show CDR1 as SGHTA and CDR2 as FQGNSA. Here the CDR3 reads CASSLFTEEETQYF. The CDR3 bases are TGTGCCAGCAGCTTATTCACGGAGGAAGAGACCCAGTACTTC.

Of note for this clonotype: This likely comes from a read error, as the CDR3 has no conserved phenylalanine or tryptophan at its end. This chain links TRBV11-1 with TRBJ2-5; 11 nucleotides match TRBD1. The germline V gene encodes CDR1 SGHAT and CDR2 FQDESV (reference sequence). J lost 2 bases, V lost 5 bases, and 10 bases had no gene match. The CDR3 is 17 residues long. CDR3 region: CASSTGGQGALQETQYL. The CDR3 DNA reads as TGTGCCAGCAGCACGGGTGGACAGGGGGCTTTACAAGAGACCCAGTACCTC.

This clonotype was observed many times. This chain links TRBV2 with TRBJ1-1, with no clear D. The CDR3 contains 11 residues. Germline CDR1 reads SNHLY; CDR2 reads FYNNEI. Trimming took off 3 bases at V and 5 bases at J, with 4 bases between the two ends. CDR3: CASSDGTEAFF. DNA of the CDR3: TGTGCCAGCAGTGACGGAACTGAAGCTTTCTTT.

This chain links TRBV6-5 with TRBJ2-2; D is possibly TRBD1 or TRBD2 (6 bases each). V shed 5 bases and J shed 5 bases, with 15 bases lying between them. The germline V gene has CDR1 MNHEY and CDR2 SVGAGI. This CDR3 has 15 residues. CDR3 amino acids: CASSETGARTGELFF. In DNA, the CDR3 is TGTGCCAGCAGTGAAACGGGGGCGCGAACCGGGGAGCTGTTTTTT.